This T cell receptor beta chain was identified during a study of beta chain features in type 1 diabetes. This CDR3 contains 13 residues. The V end was cut by 1 base, the J end by 0 bases, with 4 bases between. From germline, CDR1 is SGDLS and CDR2 YYNGEE. The authors reverse transcribed all of the isolated RNA, so sequencing captured expressed TCRB transcripts. Profiling relied on immunoSEQ multiplex PCR, and the TCRdb table lists in-frame clones only, not all of them. The table has over 500,000 clones, about 16% seen once. This clone has just a few counts. Sequenced: naive CD4+ T cells from blood. The sequence was collected from a man aged 18 to 29 in good health. This chain uses TRBV9 with TRBJ1-1; D is undetermined. CDR3 protein: CASSVYMNTEAFF. The CDR3, as DNA: TGTGCCAGCAGCGTATACATGAACACTGAAGCTTTCTTT.